Listed here are 3 T cell receptor beta chains from one sample, sequenced in a study of PD-1 blockade in mismatch repair-deficient tumors. Using immunoSEQ multiplex PCR, the repertoire was profiled, and TCRdb retains in-frame clones only, with some absent. Of 75,000 to 80,000 clones in the sample, approximately 81% were seen once. The sample was peripheral blood, taken 44 weeks after starting pembrolizumab. The origin of the receptors is an adult with mismatch repair-deficient cancer.

The DNA of the CDR3 is TGTGCCTGGAGTAGGGGAGTCGAAGATACGCAGTATTTT. As protein: CAWSRGVEDTQYF. The chain employs TRBV30 and TRBJ2-3; possibly TRBD1 or TRBD2 for D (5 bases each). Germline CDR1 and CDR2: GTSNPN and SVGIG (reference sequence). The CDR3 sequence is 13 residues long. V lost 2 bases and J lost 5, with 11 bases in between.

This clone was found once. The rearrangement uses TRBV7-2 and TRBJ2-1; 10 bases agree with TRBD2. The CDR3 extends over 15 amino acids. The germline V gene encodes CDR1 SGHTA and CDR2 FQGNSA. Trimming removed 5 bases from V and 7 bases from J; junction bases left unmatched: 8. CDR3 in amino acids: CASSPTSGIGNEQFF. Written as DNA, the CDR3 is TGTGCCAGCAGCCCCACTAGCGGGATAGGGAATGAGCAGTTCTTC. The full variable domain, completed using reference TRBV7-2 and TRBJ2-1, is GAGVSQSPSNKVTEKGKDVELRCDPISGHTALYWYRQSLGQGLEFLIYFQGNSAPDKSGLPSDRFSAERTGGSVSTLTIQRTQQEDSAVYLCASSPTSGIGNEQFFGPGTRLTVL.

This clone was picked up a small number of times. CDR3 residues: CASSFSSSYEQYF. The CDR3 DNA reads TGTGCCAGCAGCTTTAGCTCGTCCTACGAGCAGTACTTC. This chain links TRBV7-6 with TRBJ2-7; D is undetermined. With 3 bases removed from V and 1 base from J, the gap between germline ends came to 7 bases. The germline V gene has CDR1 SGHVS and CDR2 FNYEAQ. This CDR3 contains 13 residues.